This T cell receptor (beta chain) was observed in a study of OX40 agonist ivuxolimab in advanced cancers. Here immunoSEQ multiplex PCR was the method, and the copy in TCRdb shows in-frame clones only, minus some. The sample yields over 80,000 clones, around nine tenths seen once. Only one count was recorded for this clone. The V segment lost 9 bases and the J segment 6 bases; nucleotides outside the gene matches: 15. This CDR3 is built from 15 residues. Germline assignment: CDR1 MDHEN and CDR2 SYDVKM. This sequence was found in an adult with an advanced solid tumor such as melanoma, head and neck, liver or kidney cancer. The source material was CD4+ or CD8+ T cells sorted from blood, sampled in a trial of the OX40 agonist ivuxolimab. V and J are TRBV28 and TRBJ2-7; 9 nucleotides align to TRBD1. CDR3 protein: CASRTGAYGLSEQYF. The CDR3, as DNA: TGTGCCAGTAGGACAGGGGCCTACGGACTAAGCGAGCAGTACTTC.